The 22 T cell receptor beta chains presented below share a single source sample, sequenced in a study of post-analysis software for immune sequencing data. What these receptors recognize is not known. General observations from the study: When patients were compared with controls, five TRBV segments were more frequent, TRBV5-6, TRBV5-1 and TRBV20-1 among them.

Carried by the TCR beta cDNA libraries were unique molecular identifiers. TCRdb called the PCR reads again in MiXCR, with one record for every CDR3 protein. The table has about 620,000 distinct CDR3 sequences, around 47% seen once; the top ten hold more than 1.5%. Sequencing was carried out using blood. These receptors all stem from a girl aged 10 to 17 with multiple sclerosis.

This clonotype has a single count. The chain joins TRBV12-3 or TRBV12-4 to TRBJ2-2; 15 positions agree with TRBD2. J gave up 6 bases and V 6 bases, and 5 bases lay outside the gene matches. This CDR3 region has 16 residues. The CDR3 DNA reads TGTGCCAGCAGCCCTGGACTAGCGGGGGGGCCCGGGGAGCTGTTTTTT. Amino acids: CASSPGLAGGPGELFF.

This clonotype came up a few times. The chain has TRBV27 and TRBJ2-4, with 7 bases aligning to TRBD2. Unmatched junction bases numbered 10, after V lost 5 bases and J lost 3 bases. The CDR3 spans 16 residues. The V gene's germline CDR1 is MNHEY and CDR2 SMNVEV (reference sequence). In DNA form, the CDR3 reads TGTGCCAGCAGTCCGTCGGGACTACTGATCAAAAACATTCAGTACTTC. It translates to CASSPSGLLIKNIQYF.

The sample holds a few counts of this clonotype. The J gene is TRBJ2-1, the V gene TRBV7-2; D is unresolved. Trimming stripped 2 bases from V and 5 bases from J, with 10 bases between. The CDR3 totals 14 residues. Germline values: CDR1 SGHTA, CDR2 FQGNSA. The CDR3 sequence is CASSLRLTHNEQFF. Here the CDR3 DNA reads TGTGCCAGCAGCTTACGTCTGACGCACAATGAGCAGTTCTTC.

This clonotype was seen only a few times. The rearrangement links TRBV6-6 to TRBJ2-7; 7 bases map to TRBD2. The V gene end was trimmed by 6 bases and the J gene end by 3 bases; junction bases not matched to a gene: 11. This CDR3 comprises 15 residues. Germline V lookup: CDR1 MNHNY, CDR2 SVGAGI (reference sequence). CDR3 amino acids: CASRDGLSGDYEQYF. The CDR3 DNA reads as TGTGCCAGCAGGGACGGACTAAGCGGGGACTACGAGCAGTACTTC.

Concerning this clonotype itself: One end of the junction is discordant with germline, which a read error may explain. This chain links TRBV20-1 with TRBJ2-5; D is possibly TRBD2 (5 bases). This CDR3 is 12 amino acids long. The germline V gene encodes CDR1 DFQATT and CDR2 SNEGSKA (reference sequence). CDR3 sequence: CSTRPSGETQYF. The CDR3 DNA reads TGCAGTACTAGACCCTCCGGGGAGACCCAGTACTTC.

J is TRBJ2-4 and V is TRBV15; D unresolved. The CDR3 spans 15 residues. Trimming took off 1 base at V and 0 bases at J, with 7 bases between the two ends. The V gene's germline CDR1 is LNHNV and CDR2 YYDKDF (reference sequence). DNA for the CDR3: TGTGCCACCAGCAGAGTCGGGCTAGCCAAAAACATTCAGTACTTC. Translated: CATSRVGLAKNIQYF.

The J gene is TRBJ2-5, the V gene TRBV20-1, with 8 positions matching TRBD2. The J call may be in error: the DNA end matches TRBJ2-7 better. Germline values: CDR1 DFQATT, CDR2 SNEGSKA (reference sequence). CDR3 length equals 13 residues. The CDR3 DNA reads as TGCAGTGGAACGGGGGGGCCAATCTACGAGCAGTACTTC. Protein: CSGTGGPIYEQYF.

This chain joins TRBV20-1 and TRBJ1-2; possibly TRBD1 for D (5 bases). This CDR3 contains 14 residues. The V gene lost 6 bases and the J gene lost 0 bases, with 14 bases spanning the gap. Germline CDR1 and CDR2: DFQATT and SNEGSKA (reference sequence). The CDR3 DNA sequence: TGCAGTGCCCTAGGGCAGGGCGCTAACTATGGCTACACCTTC. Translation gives CSALGQGANYGYTF.

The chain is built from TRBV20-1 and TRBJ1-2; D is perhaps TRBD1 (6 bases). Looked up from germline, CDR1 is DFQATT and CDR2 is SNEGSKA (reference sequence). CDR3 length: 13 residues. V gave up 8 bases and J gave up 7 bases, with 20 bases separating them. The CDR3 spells CSSRGHANSGYTF. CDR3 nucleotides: TGCAGTAGCCGGGGACATGCGAATTCTGGCTACACCTTC.

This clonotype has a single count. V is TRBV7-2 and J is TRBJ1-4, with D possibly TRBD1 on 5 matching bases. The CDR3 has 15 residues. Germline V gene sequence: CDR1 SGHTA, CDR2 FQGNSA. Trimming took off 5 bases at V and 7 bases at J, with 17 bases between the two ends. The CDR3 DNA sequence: TGTGCCAGCAGCCGCCTCGGGGGGGGACGTGAAAAACTGTTTTTT. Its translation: CASSRLGGGREKLFF.

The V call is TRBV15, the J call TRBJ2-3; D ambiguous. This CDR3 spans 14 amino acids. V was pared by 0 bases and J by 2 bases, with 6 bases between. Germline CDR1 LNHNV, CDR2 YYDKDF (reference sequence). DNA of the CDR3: TGTGCCACCAGCAGAGACTACTACACAGATACGCAGTATTTT. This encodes CATSRDYYTDTQYF.

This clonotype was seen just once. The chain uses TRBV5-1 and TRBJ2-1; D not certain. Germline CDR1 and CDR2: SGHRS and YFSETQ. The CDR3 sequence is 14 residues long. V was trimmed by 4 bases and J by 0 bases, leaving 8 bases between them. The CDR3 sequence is CASSRRNSYNEQFF. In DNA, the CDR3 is TGCGCCAGCAGCCGCAGAAACTCCTACAATGAGCAGTTCTTC.

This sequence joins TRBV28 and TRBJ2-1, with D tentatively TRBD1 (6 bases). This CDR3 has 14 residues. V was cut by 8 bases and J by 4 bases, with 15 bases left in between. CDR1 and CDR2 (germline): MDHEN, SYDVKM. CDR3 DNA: TGTGCCAGCCTCGTCCGAGGGGGTTACAATGAGCAGTTCTTC. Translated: CASLVRGGYNEQFF.

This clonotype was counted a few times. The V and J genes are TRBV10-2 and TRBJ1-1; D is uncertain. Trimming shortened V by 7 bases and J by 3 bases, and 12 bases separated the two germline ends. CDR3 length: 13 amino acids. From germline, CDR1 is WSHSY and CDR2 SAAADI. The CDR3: CASTRAMHTEAFF. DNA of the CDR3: TGCGCCAGCACCCGGGCTATGCACACTGAAGCTTTCTTT.

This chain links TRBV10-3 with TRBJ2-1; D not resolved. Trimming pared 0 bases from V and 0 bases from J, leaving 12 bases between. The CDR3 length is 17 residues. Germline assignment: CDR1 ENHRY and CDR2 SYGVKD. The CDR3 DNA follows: TGTGCCATCAGTGAGTCGAACCCGATGAGCTCCTACAATGAGCAGTTCTTC. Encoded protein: CAISESNPMSSYNEQFF.

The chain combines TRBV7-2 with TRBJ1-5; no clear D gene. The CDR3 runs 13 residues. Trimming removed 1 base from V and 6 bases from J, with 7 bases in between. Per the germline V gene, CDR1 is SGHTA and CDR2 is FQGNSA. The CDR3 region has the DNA TGTGCCAGCAGCTTAGGCTGGAGTCAGCCCCAGCATTTT. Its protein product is CASSLGWSQPQHF.

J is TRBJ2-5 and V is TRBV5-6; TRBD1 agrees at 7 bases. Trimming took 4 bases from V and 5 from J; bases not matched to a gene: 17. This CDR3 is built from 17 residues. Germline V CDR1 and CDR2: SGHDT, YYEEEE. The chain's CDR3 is CASSLGQHVLRWETQYF. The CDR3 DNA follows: TGTGCCAGCAGCCTGGGACAGCATGTTCTCAGATGGGAGACCCAGTACTTC. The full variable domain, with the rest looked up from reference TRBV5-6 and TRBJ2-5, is DAGVTQSPTHLIKTRGQQVTLRCSPKSGHDTVSWYQQALGQGPQFIFQYYEEEERQRGNFPDRFSGHQFPNYSSELNVNALLLGDSALYLCASSLGQHVLRWETQYFGPGTRLLVL.

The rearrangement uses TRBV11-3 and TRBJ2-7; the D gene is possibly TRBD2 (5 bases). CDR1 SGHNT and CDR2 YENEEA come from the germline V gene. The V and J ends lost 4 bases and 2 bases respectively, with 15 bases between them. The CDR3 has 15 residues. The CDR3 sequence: CASSSNEGATYEQYF. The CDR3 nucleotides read TGTGCCAGCAGCTCAAACGAGGGCGCTACCTACGAGCAGTACTTC. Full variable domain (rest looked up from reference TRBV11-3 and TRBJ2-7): EAGVVQSPRYKIIEKKQPVAFWCNPISGHNTLYWYLQNLGQGPELLIRYENEEAVDDSQLPKDRFSAERLKGVDSTLKIQPAELGDSAVYLCASSSNEGATYEQYFGPGTRLTVT.

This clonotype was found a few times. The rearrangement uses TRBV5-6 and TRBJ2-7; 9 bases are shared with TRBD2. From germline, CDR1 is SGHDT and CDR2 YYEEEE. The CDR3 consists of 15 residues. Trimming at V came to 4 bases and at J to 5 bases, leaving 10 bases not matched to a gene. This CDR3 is CASSLTGTSRNEQYF. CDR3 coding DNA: TGTGCCAGCAGCCTTACGGGGACTAGCAGAAACGAGCAGTACTTC.

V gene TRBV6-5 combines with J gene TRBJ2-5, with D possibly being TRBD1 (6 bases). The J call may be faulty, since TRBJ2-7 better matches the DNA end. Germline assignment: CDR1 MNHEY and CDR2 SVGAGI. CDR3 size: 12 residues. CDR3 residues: CASRQGRFEQYF. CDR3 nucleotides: TGTGCCAGCAGACAGGGCCGGTTCGAGCAGTACTTC.

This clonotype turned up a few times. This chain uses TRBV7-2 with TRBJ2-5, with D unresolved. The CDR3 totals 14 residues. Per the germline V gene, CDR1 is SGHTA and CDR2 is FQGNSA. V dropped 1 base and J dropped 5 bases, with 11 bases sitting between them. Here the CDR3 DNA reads TGTGCCAGCAGCTTAGGCCCCCCGAGGGAGACCCAGTACTTC. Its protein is CASSLGPPRETQYF.

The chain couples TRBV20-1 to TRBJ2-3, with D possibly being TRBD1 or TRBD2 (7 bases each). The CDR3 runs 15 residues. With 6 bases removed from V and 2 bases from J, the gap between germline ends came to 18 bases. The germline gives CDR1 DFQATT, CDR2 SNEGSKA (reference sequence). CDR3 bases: TGCAGTGCCGAGGGGGCTAGCGGACTCACAGATACGCAGTATTTT. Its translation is CSAEGASGLTDTQYF.